This T cell receptor (beta chain) was captured by sequencing in a study of blood T cell repertoires in COVID-19. V was clipped by 1 base and J by 6 bases; unmatched bases: 6. The CDR3 sequence is 15 residues long. The germline CDR1 and CDR2 sequences are SEHNR and FQNEAQ (reference sequence). The protocol was immunoSEQ multiplex PCR, while the TCRdb copy is restricted to in-frame clones and leaves out a portion. The data hold about 250,000 clones, with 80% to 90% observed a single time. Specimen: PBMCs or T cells enriched from blood (not recorded which). This chain links TRBV7-9 with TRBJ2-3, with 8 bases identical to TRBD1. The source of this sequence is a young man who had recovered from COVID-19. The CDR3 DNA reads TGTGCCAGCAGCTTAGGGCAGGGGGCGCGGGATACGCAGTATTTT. This encodes CASSLGQGARDTQYF.